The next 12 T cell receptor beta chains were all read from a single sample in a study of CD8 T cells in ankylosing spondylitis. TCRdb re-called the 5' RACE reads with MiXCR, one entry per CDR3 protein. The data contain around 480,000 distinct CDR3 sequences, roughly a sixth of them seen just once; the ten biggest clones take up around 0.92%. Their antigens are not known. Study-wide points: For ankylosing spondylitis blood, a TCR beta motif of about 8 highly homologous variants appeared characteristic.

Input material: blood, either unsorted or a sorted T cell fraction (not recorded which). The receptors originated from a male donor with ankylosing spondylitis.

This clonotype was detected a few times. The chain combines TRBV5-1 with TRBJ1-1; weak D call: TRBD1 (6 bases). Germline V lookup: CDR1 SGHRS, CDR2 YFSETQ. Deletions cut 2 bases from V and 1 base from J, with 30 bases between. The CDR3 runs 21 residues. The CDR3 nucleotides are TGCGCCAGCAGCTTTGGAAGTGGAGGGGGGTTGGGTGGAAAAAGGAACACTGAAGCTTTCTTT. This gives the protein CASSFGSGGGLGGKRNTEAFF. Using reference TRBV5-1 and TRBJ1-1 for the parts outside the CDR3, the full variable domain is KAGVTQTPRYLIKTRGQQVTLSCSPISGHRSVSWYQQTPGQGLQFLFEYFSETQRNKGNFPGRFSGRQFSNSRSEMNVSTLELGDSALYLCASSFGSGGGLGGKRNTEAFFGQGTRLTVV.

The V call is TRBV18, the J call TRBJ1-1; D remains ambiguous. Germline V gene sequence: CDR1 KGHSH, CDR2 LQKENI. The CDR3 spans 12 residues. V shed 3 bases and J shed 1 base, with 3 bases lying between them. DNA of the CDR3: TGTGCCAGCTCACCTAGGAACACTGAAGCTTTCTTT. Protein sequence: CASSPRNTEAFF.

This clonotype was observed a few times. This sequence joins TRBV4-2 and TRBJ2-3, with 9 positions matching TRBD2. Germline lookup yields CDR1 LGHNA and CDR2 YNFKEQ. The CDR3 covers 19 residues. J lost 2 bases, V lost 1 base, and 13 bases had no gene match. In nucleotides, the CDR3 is TGTGCCAGCAGCCAAGGGACCAAGCAGCGGGAGGAGTCCACAGATACGCAGTATTTT. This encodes CASSQGTKQREESTDTQYF.

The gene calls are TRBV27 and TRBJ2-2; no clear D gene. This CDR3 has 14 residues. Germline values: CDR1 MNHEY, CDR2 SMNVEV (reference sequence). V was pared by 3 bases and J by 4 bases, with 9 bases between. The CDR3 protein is CASSLGSLTGELFF. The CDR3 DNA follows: TGTGCCAGCAGTTTGGGATCCCTCACCGGGGAGCTGTTTTTT.

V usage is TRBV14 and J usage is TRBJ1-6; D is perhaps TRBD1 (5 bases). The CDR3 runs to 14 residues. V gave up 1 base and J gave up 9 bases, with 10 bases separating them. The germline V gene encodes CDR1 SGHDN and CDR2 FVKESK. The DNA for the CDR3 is TGTGCCAGCAGCCAAGGGGGGTTGAGTTCACCCCTCCACTTT. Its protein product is CASSQGGLSSPLHF.

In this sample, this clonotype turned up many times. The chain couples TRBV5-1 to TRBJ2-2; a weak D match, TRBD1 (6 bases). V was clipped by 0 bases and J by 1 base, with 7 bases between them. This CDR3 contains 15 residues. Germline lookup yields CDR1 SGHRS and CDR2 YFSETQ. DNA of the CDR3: TGCGCCAGCAGCTTGGACAGGGTGAACACCGGGGAGCTGTTTTTT. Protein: CASSLDRVNTGELFF.

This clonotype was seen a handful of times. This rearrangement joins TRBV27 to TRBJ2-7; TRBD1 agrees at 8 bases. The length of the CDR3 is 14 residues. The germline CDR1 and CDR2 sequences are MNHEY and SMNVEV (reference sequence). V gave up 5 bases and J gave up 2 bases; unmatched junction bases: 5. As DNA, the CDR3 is TGTGCCAGCAGTGCATGGACAGGGACCTACGAGCAGTACTTC. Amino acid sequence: CASSAWTGTYEQYF.

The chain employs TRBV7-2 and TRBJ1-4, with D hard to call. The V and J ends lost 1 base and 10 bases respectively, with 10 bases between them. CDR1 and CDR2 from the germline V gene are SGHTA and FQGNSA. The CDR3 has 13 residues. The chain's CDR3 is CASSLGPDGKLFF. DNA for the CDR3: TGTGCCAGCAGCTTAGGCCCTGACGGAAAACTGTTTTTT.

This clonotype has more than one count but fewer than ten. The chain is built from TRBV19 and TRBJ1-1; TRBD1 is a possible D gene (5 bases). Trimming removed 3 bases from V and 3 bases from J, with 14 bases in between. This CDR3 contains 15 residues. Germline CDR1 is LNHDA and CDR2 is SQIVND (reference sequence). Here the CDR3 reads CASSMVAGLYTEAFF. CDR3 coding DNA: TGTGCCAGTAGTATGGTCGCAGGGCTATACACTGAAGCTTTCTTT.

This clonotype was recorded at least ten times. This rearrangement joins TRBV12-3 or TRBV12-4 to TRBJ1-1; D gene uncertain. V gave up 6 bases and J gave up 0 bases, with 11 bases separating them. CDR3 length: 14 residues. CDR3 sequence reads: CASSRAGMNTEAFF. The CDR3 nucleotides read TGTGCCAGCAGCCGGGCAGGAATGAACACTGAAGCTTTCTTT.

CDR3 amino acids: CSVAGTANNEQFF. The CDR3 DNA follows: TGCAGCGTCGCCGGGACAGCAAACAATGAGCAGTTCTTC. The chain has TRBV29-1 and TRBJ2-1; 7 bases agree with TRBD1. Germline assignment: CDR1 SQVTM and CDR2 ANQGSEA. There are 13 residues in the CDR3. Trimming removed 6 bases from V and 5 bases from J; junction bases left unmatched: 7.

CDR3 loop: CASSLRIQGIERTEAFF. CDR3 nucleotide sequence: TGTGCCAGCAGCTTAAGGATCCAGGGTATTGAACGGACTGAAGCTTTCTTT. J is TRBJ1-1 and V is TRBV7-9; D is perhaps TRBD1 (5 bases). Germline V gene lookup returns CDR1 SEHNR and CDR2 FQNEAQ (reference sequence). CDR3 length: 17 residues. V shed 2 bases and J shed 5 bases, with 21 bases lying between them.